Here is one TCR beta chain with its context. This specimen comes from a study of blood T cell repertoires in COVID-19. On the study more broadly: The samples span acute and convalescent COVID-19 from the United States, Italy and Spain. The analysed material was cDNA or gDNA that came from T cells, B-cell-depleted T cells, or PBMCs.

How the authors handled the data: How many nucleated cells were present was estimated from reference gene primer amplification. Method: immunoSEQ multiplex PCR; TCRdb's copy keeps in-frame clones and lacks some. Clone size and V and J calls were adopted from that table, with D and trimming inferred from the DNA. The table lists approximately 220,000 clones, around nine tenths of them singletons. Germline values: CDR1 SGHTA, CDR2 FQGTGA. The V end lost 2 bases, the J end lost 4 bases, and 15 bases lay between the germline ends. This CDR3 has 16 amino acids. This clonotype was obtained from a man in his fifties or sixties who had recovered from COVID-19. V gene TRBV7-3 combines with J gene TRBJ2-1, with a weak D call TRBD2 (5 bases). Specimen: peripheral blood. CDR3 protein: CASSLVRANLYNEQFF. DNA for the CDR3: TGTGCCAGCAGCTTAGTGCGGGCCAATTTATACAATGAGCAGTTCTTC. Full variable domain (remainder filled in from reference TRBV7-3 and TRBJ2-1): GAGVSQTPSNKVTEKGKYVELRCDPISGHTALYWYRQSLGQGPEFLIYFQGTGAADDSGLPNDRFFAVRPEGSVSTLKIQRTERGDSAVYLCASSLVRANLYNEQFFGPGTRLTVL.